This is a list of T cell receptor beta chains from one sample in a study of control samples from healthy donors and cancer patients. Generated by immunoSEQ multiplex PCR, the TCRdb table keeps only in-frame clones and is missing some. The data contain 150,000 or so clones, approximately 93% of them seen just once; the ten biggest clones take up around 9.3%. Sequencing was performed on blood. The receptors stem from a woman between 40 and 55 years old in good health. Both conserved end residues are part of each CDR3. The D gene is left open where the match is weak. Size is stated for part of the rows, as once, few or many counts, or as a class when the clone is expanded.

d_call j_call v_call clone_size cdr3_aa cdr3_nt
. TRBJ2-2 TRBV10-3 . CAISESGAYNTGELFF TGTGCCATCAGTGAGTCGGGAGCGTATAACACCGGGGAGCTGTTTTTT
. TRBJ1-1 TRBV5-1 once CASSSTDLNTEAFF TGCGCCAGCAGCTCGACAGATTTGAACACTGAAGCTTTCTTT
. TRBJ1-1 TRBV6-5 . CASSYIQSKEAFF TGTGCCAGCAGTTACATACAGAGTAAGGAAGCTTTCTTT
. TRBJ1-2 TRBV5-1 . CASSLGGSANYGYTF TGCGCCAGCAGCTTGGGTGGCTCAGCTAACTATGGCTACACCTTC
. TRBJ2-1 TRBV14 . CASSQESGWIRNEQFF TGTGCCAGCAGCCAAGAATCGGGATGGATTCGTAATGAGCAGTTCTTC
. TRBJ1-4 TRBV19 . CASSIAWTTNEKLFF TGTGCCAGTAGTATAGCCTGGACAACTAATGAAAAACTGTTTTTT
. TRBJ1-6 TRBV19 . CASSMGARSRSNSPLHF TGTGCCAGTAGTATGGGGGCCCGGTCCAGGAGCAATTCACCCCTCCACTTT
. TRBJ1-1 TRBV29-1 . CSVHGENTEAFF TGCAGCGTTCACGGGGAGAACACTGAAGCTTTCTTT
. TRBJ1-5 TRBV28 . CASSLWGQPQHF TGTGCCAGCAGTTTATGGGGTCAGCCCCAGCATTTT
. TRBJ1-6 TRBV19 . CASSKGQYNSPLHF TGTGCCAGTAGTAAAGGACAGTATAATTCACCCCTCCACTTT
. TRBJ2-5 TRBV7-2 . CASSFNRAKETQYF TGTGCCAGCAGCTTCAACCGGGCCAAAGAGACCCAGTACTTC
. TRBJ1-3 TRBV9 . CASSVVSGSGNTIYF TGTGCCAGCAGCGTAGTTTCCGGCTCTGGAAACACCATATATTTT
. TRBJ1-1 TRBV2 . CASSEGYNTEAFF TGTGCCAGCAGTGAAGGCTACAACACTGAAGCTTTCTTT
. TRBJ1-4 TRBV18 . CASSRRADNEKLFF TGTGCCAGCTCGCGCAGGGCGGATAATGAAAAACTGTTTTTT
. TRBJ2-3 TRBV28 . CASSLGGAPQYF TGTGCCAGCAGTTTAGGGGGCGCTCCGCAGTATTTT
TRBD2 TRBJ2-5 TRBV9 . CASSVGRAGGGETQYF TGTGCCAGCAGCGTAGGAAGAGCGGGGGGCGGGGAGACCCAGTACTTC
. TRBJ1-1 TRBV6-1 . CASSEGPPTEAFF TGTGCCAGCAGTGAGGGACCCCCCACTGAAGCTTTCTTT
TRBD2 TRBJ2-1 TRBV4-1 once CASSQLAGGPSSYNEQFF TGCGCCAGCAGCCAACTAGCGGGAGGACCAAGCTCCTACAATGAGCAGTTCTTC
. TRBJ1-5 TRBV6-1 . CASSDARQGSQPQHF TGTGCCAGCAGTGATGCCCGGCAGGGAAGTCAGCCCCAGCATTTT
. TRBJ1-5 TRBV2 . CASKGTTVNQPQHF TGTGCCAGCAAAGGTACGACGGTTAATCAGCCCCAGCATTTT
. TRBJ1-5 TRBV19 . CASSIRNRVSNQPQHF TGTGCCAGTAGTATAAGAAACAGGGTAAGCAATCAGCCCCAGCATTTT
TRBD1 TRBJ2-7 TRBV7-9 . CASSEGQGQIYEQYF TGTGCCAGCAGCGAAGGACAGGGTCAGATCTACGAGCAGTACTTC
TRBD1 TRBJ1-2 TRBV19 . CASSIFAGGSYGYTF TGTGCCAGTAGTATTTTTGCAGGGGGCTCCTATGGCTACACCTTC
TRBD1 TRBJ1-1 TRBV18 once CASSATQGARNTEAFF TGTGCCAGCTCAGCGACACAGGGGGCGCGGAACACTGAAGCTTTCTTT
TRBD2 TRBJ2-1 TRBV4-3 once CASSQEGGSSYNEQFF TGCGCCAGCAGCCAAGAAGGCGGGAGCTCCTACAATGAGCAGTTCTTC
TRBD1 TRBJ2-1 TRBV6-5 . CASSIRTPGGNEQFF TGTGCCAGCAGTATCAGGACTCCAGGGGGCAATGAGCAGTTCTTC
. TRBJ2-5 TRBV7-2 . CASSVQTGLQETQYF TGTGCCAGCAGCGTACAAACAGGCCTGCAAGAGACCCAGTACTTC
. TRBJ1-2 TRBV10-3 . CAISESTSGYTF TGTGCCATCAGTGAGTCGACATCTGGCTACACCTTC
TRBD1 TRBJ2-6 TRBV7-7 . CASSTGTGAGANVLTF TGTGCCAGCAGCACTGGGACAGGAGCTGGGGCCAACGTCCTGACTTTC
. TRBJ2-2 TRBV9 . CASSVAATPNTGELFF TGTGCCAGCAGCGTAGCTGCGACCCCTAACACCGGGGAGCTGTTTTTT
TRBD2 TRBJ2-1 TRBV25-1 . CASSGRGLAGPYNEQFF TGTGCCAGCAGTGGCCGAGGACTAGCGGGGCCGTACAATGAGCAGTTCTTC
. TRBJ2-5 TRBV2 . CASKPGQETQYF TGTGCCAGCAAGCCTGGCCAAGAGACCCAGTACTTC
. TRBJ1-1 TRBV20-1 . CSASPGGYEYTEAFF TGCAGTGCTAGTCCGGGGGGATATGAGTACACTGAAGCTTTCTTT
. TRBJ1-6 TRBV7-9 . CASSLGQGGSPLHF TGTGCCAGCAGCTTAGGCCAGGGCGGTTCACCCCTCCACTTT
. TRBJ1-4 TRBV2 . CAGQVVNEKLFF TGTGCAGGGCAGGTGGTTAATGAAAAACTGTTTTTT
. TRBJ1-3 TRBV4-2 once CASSQNHRSGNTIYF TGTGCCAGCAGCCAAAACCACAGATCTGGAAACACCATATATTTT
. TRBJ1-2 TRBV7-2 . CASSFGVRYGYTF TGTGCCAGCAGCTTCGGGGTACGCTATGGCTACACCTTC
TRBD1 TRBJ1-2 TRBV7-2 . CASSPAGTGVLYGYTF TGTGCCAGCAGCCCTGCCGGGACAGGTGTACTCTATGGCTACACCTTC
. TRBJ1-5 TRBV6-2/TRBV6-3 . CASSFGRSNQPQHF TGTGCCAGCAGTTTCGGCCGTAGCAATCAGCCCCAGCATTTT
. TRBJ1-1 TRBV6-2/TRBV6-3 . CASSYPRGATFGGTEAFF TGTGCCAGCAGTTACCCCAGAGGGGCAACCTTCGGGGGGACTGAAGCTTTCTTT
. TRBJ1-1 TRBV18 . CASSAKVQANTEAFF TGTGCCAGCTCGGCGAAGGTACAGGCGAACACTGAAGCTTTCTTT
TRBD1 TRBJ1-1 TRBV19 . CASSIDPLTGAEAFF TGTGCCAGTAGTATAGACCCACTGACAGGGGCTGAAGCTTTCTTT
. TRBJ1-1 TRBV5-8 . CASSLGSKIGAFF TGTGCCAGCAGCTTGGGCTCAAAGATAGGAGCTTTCTTT
TRBD2 TRBJ2-1 TRBV7-7 . CASSALAGAYNEQFF TGTGCTAGCAGCGCACTAGCGGGAGCCTACAATGAGCAGTTCTTC
. TRBJ1-2 TRBV4-1 . CASSQRRGYGYTF TGCGCCAGCAGCCAACGGCGGGGCTATGGCTACACCTTC